This record concerns one TCR beta chain sequence. This entry belongs to a study of blood T cell repertoires in COVID-19. The wider study: Specimens from acute and convalescent COVID-19 originated in the United States, Italy and Spain. The analysed material was cDNA or gDNA that came from T cells, B-cell-depleted T cells, or PBMCs.

As originally analysed: Estimation of nucleated cell counts relied on the amplification of reference gene primers. The data were produced by immunoSEQ multiplex PCR, yet TCRdb's version contains in-frame clones alone and is incomplete. V and J calls and clone size are copied from that table; D and trimming were computed from the DNA. The sample yields about 98,000 clones, around nine tenths seen once. The CDR3 has 16 amino acids. With 4 bases clipped from V and 0 bases from J, the junction kept 5 bases outside the gene matches. The germline V gene has CDR1 LGHNA and CDR2 YNFKEQ. What was sequenced was peripheral blood. This chain connects TRBV4-2 to TRBJ2-2; TRBD2 aligns across 7 bases. This receptor was obtained from an older man with acute or convalescent COVID-19. In nucleotides, the CDR3 is TGTGCCAGCAGCCGGGGCCGGGGGGCGAACACCGGGGAGCTGTTTTTT. Its protein product is CASSRGRGANTGELFF.